This T cell receptor (beta chain) was recovered during a study of radiation and T cells in renal cell carcinoma. The CDR3 totals 16 residues. The germline CDR1 and CDR2 sequences are MNHEY and SMNVEV (reference sequence). V was cut by 6 bases and J by 0 bases, with 17 bases left in between. Using immunoSEQ multiplex PCR, the repertoire was profiled, and TCRdb retains in-frame clones only, with some absent. The sample holds around 130,000 clones; more than 75% are singletons and the top ten take 4.5% to 7.5%. Time point defined: blood 2 weeks post-SBRT. Noted treatment: 15 Gy SBRT to primary tumor, nephrectomy 4 weeks later. Blood was sampled at baseline, 2 weeks and 4 weeks after SBRT.

The chain combines TRBV27 with TRBJ1-2, with D uncertain. This specimen was blood, taken from a patient whose treatment included radiotherapy and nephrectomy. This sequence was found in an older woman with renal cell carcinoma. This CDR3 reads CASRVSVSPTNYGYTF. CDR3 DNA sequence: TGTGCCAGCAGGGTATCCGTCTCCCCTACTAACTATGGCTACACCTTC.